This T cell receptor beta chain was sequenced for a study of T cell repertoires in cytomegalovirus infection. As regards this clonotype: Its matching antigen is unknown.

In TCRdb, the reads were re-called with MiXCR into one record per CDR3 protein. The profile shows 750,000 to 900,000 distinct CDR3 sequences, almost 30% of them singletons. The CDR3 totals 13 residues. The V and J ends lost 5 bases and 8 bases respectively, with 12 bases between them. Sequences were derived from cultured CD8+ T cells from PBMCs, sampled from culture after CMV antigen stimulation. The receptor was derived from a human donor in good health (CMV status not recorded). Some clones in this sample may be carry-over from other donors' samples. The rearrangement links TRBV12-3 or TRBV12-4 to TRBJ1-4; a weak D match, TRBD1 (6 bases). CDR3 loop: CASSHRAGEKLFF. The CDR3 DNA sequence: TGTGCCAGCAGTCACAGGGCAGGGGAAAAACTGTTTTTT.